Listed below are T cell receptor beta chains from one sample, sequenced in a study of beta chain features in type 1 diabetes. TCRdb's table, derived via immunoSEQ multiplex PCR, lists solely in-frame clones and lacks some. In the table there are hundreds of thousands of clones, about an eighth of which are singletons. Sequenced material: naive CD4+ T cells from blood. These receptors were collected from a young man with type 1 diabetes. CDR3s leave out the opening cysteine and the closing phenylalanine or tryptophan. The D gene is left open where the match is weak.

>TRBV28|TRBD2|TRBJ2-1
ASTSPPSGMSNEQF
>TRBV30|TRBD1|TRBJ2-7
AWAPGQGLYEQY
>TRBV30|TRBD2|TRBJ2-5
AWRGGPRWETQY
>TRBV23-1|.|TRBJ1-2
ASSHTVQGFLNYT
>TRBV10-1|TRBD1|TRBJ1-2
ASSPGTGSGYT
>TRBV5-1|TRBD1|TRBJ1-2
ASSLGQGATYGYT
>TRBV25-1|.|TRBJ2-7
ASSARDPGEQY
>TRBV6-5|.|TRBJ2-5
ASSELQTQY
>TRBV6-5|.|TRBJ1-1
ASREQGKDTEAF
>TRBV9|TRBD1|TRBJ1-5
ASSVGNRGPDQPQH
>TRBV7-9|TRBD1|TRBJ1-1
ASSPGQMNTEAF
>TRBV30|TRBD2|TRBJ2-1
AWGTSFNEQF
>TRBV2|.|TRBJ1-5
ASSDNQPQH
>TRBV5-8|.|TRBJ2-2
ASSWEGGELF
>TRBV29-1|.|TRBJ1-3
SVEGRLSSGNTIY
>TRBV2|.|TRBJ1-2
ASRKTQGAGYT
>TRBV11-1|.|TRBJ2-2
ASSPQGTGELF
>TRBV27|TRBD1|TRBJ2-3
ASSLGPGQATDTQY
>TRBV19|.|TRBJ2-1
ASTRPGSSYNEQF
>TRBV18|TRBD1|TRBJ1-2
ASSSDRGSYGYT
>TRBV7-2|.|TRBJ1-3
ASSLDRGNTIY
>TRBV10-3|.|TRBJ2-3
AISERTTSTDTQY
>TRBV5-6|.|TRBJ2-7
ASSLENEQY
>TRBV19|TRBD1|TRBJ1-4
ASSGTGGEKLF
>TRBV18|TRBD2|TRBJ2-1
ASSPGLAGANEQF
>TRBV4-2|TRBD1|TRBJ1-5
ASSQGPPGGGYQPQH
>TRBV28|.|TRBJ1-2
ASSLSLQGAYGYT
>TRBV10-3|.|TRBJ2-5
AIRGAGKIQETQY
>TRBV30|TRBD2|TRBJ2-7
AGAWGLDGYEQY
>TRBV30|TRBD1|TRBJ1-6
AWRPWAGGNSPLH
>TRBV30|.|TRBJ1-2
AWTLLQKTNYGYT
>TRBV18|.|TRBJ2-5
ASSPPGDPKETQY
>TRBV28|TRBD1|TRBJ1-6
ASSWDRSNSPLH
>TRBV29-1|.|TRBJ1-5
SVAVGSGTNQPQH
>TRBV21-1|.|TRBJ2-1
ASSPPGPSDTYNEQF
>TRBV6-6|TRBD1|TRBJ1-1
ASSTTREGALGAF
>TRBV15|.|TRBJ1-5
ATSRTGLGNQPQH
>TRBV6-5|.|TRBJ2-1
ASSYVSSYRNEQF
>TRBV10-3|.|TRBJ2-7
AISESREDEQY
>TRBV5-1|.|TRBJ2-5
ASSLYPAQETQY
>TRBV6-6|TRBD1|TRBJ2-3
ASSSGTGTTDTQY
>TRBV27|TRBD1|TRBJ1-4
ASGGQGVNEKLF
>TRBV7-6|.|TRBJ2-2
ASSLGGGQNTGELF
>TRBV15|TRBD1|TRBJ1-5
ATSRESPGTDSQPQH
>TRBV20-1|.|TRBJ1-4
SAYPGRELF